Listed below are T cell receptor beta chains from one sample, sequenced in a study of blood T cell repertoires in COVID-19. Data came from immunoSEQ multiplex PCR; TCRdb stores just in-frame clones and leaves some out. The sample includes 90,000 to 150,000 clones, roughly 84% seen only once; the top ten take about 3.8%. The specimen sequenced was peripheral blood. These receptors were collected from a man aged 60-69 years with acute or convalescent COVID-19. Both conserved end residues are part of each CDR3. Each record gives: D gene, J gene, V gene, CDR3 length, clone size, CDR3 protein, CDR3 DNA. A D gene is named only where the DNA matches it firmly. Size is omitted from some rows. Given values are once, few, many or a class for expanded clones.

TRBD1 TRBJ2-7 TRBV6-5 14 NA CASSYGTGFYEQYF TGTGCCAGCAGTTACGGGACAGGGTTTTACGAGCAGTACTTC
NA TRBJ1-4 TRBV25-1 15 NA CASSATTTANEKLFF TGTGCCAGCAGTGCCACGACGACAGCTAATGAAAAACTGTTTTTT
NA TRBJ2-5 TRBV5-6 14 NA CASSPTATYETQYF TGTGCCAGCAGCCCAACAGCCACGTACGAGACCCAGTACTTC
TRBD1 TRBJ1-2 TRBV27 13 NA CASSSGQGTGYTF TGTGCCAGCAGTTCCGGACAGGGTACTGGCTACACCTTC
NA TRBJ2-1 TRBV7-9 16 NA CASSLAQAALYNEQFF TGTGCCAGCAGCTTAGCGCAGGCTGCCCTATACAATGAGCAGTTCTTC
NA TRBJ1-1 TRBV7-8 16 few CASSLDPAWRNTEAFF TGTGCCAGCAGCTTAGACCCAGCCTGGAGGAACACTGAAGCTTTCTTT
NA TRBJ1-3 TRBV4-3 15 NA CASSQDTGSGNTIYF TGCGCCAGCAGCCAAGACACAGGCTCTGGAAACACCATATATTTT
NA TRBJ2-2 TRBV18 14 NA CASSPPSRAGELFF TGTGCCAGCTCACCACCATCCCGGGCCGGGGAGCTGTTTTTT
NA TRBJ1-6 TRBV7-2 14 NA CASSLVSSNSPLHF TGTGCCAGCAGCTTAGTTAGCAGTAATTCACCCCTCCACTTT
TRBD1 TRBJ1-2 TRBV5-1 16 NA CASSTGTGASGYGYTF TGCGCCAGCAGCACAGGGACAGGGGCGAGTGGCTATGGCTACACCTTC
TRBD1 TRBJ1-5 TRBV19 14 NA CASSWGTGPQPQHF TGTGCCAGTAGCTGGGGGACAGGGCCTCAGCCCCAGCATTTT
NA TRBJ1-4 TRBV28 13 NA CASNDRSDEKLFF TGTGCCAGCAACGACAGAAGTGATGAAAAACTGTTTTTT
NA TRBJ2-7 TRBV6-4 13 once CASSGVPPYEQYF TGTGCCAGCAGTGGAGTCCCCCCCTACGAGCAGTACTTC
TRBD2 TRBJ2-1 TRBV28 16 NA CASSLWGLAAYNEQFF TGTGCCAGCAGTTTATGGGGACTAGCGGCGTACAATGAGCAGTTCTTC
TRBD2 TRBJ2-1 TRBV12-5 14 NA CASLASGGPGEQFF TGTGCTAGTCTCGCGTCGGGAGGGCCGGGTGAGCAGTTCTTC
NA TRBJ1-5 TRBV6-5 13 NA CASSPGLLPPQHF TGTGCCAGCAGTCCGGGACTCCTTCCGCCCCAGCATTTT
NA TRBJ2-7 TRBV27 15 NA CASSTDRSRSYEQYF TGTGCCAGCAGCACAGACAGGTCCCGGTCCTACGAGCAGTACTTC
NA TRBJ2-1 TRBV30 13 NA CAWTRGLPHEQFF TGTGCCTGGACTCGGGGGTTACCCCACGAGCAGTTCTTC
NA TRBJ2-5 TRBV9 11 NA CASSAQETQYF TGTGCCAGCAGCGCTCAAGAGACCCAGTACTTC
NA TRBJ1-1 TRBV9 13 NA CASSATLNTEAFF TGTGCCAGCAGCGCTACTTTGAACACTGAAGCTTTCTTT
NA TRBJ2-7 TRBV28 14 NA CASSFGDTAYEQYF TGTGCCAGCAGTTTCGGTGACACTGCCTACGAGCAGTACTTC
NA TRBJ1-5 TRBV28 12 NA CATRGTTQPQHF TGTGCTACTAGGGGGACGACTCAGCCCCAGCATTTT
TRBD2 TRBJ2-7 TRBV28 16 NA CASSRGGGITSYEQYF TGTGCCAGCTCTCGGGGGGGAGGAATTACTTCCTACGAGCAGTACTTC
NA TRBJ1-1 TRBV12-3/TRBV12-4 13 once CASSFGGSTEAFF TGTGCCAGCAGTTTCGGAGGGAGCACTGAAGCTTTCTTT
TRBD2 TRBJ2-5 TRBV29-1 15 NA CSGSNSGLTQETQYF TGCAGCGGTAGCAATAGCGGGCTAACCCAAGAGACCCAGTACTTC
TRBD1 TRBJ1-1 TRBV5-1 14 NA CASSFDRAWTEAFF TGCGCCAGCAGCTTCGACAGGGCTTGGACTGAAGCTTTCTTT
NA TRBJ1-5 TRBV2 13 NA CASKTESNQPQHF TGTGCCAGCAAGACGGAGAGCAATCAGCCCCAGCATTTT
NA TRBJ2-5 TRBV27 14 NA CASKSGMNQETQYF TGTGCCAGCAAGTCGGGAATGAACCAAGAGACCCAGTACTTC
NA TRBJ2-3 TRBV6-2/TRBV6-3 15 NA CASSYALESTDTQYF TGTGCCAGCAGTTACGCCCTAGAGAGCACAGATACGCAGTATTTT
NA TRBJ2-7 TRBV6-6 15 NA CASSSPTLISYEQYF TGTGCCAGCAGTTCTCCGACACTGATCTCCTACGAGCAGTACTTC
TRBD2 TRBJ2-1 TRBV7-3 16 NA CASSLTGTSRLNEQFF TGTGCCAGCAGTCTTACCGGGACTAGCCGACTCAATGAGCAGTTCTTC
NA TRBJ2-7 TRBV28 11 NA CASSDSYEQYF TGTGCCAGCAGCGACAGCTACGAGCAGTACTTC
TRBD1 TRBJ1-1 TRBV30 13 NA CAWRSQGAAEAFF TGTGCCTGGAGATCACAGGGGGCTGCTGAAGCTTTCTTT
TRBD2 TRBJ2-2 TRBV4-1 17 NA CASSQVASGRSSGELFF TGCGCCAGCAGCCAAGTTGCTAGCGGGAGGAGTAGCGGGGAGCTGTTTTTT
TRBD2 TRBJ2-1 TRBV7-8 15 NA CASSLTSGRYNEQFF TGTGCCAGCAGCTTAACTAGCGGGCGTTACAATGAGCAGTTCTTC
TRBD2 TRBJ2-7 TRBV4-3 17 NA CASSRGTSVLQPNEQYF TGCGCCAGCAGCCGAGGGACTAGCGTACTCCAACCCAACGAGCAGTACTTC
TRBD1 TRBJ1-6 TRBV29-1 14 NA CSVQGAGDNSPLHF TGCAGCGTTCAGGGGGCCGGAGATAATTCACCCCTCCACTTT
TRBD2 TRBJ2-7 TRBV6-6 16 NA CASSRISGRGSYEQYF TGTGCCAGCAGTCGAATTAGCGGGAGGGGCTCCTACGAGCAGTACTTC
NA TRBJ2-7 TRBV6-5 12 NA CAGGTVSYEQYF TGTGCCGGGGGGACAGTCTCCTACGAGCAGTACTTC
TRBD2 TRBJ2-3 TRBV7-9 18 NA CASSPTGTSGKGTDTQYF TGTGCCAGCAGTCCTACCGGGACTAGCGGGAAGGGCACAGATACGCAGTATTTT
TRBD2 TRBJ2-1 TRBV4-2 16 NA CASSLRLADSYNEQFF TGTGCCAGCAGCCTCCGACTAGCGGACTCCTACAATGAGCAGTTCTTC
NA TRBJ1-6 TRBV6-1 17 NA CASSEKGRSANNSPLHF TGTGCCAGCAGTGAAAAGGGGCGGAGTGCAAATAATTCACCCCTCCACTTT